These T cell receptor beta chains were read from a single sample in a study of shared clonotypes between healthy human individuals. Here immunoSEQ multiplex PCR was the method, and the copy in TCRdb shows in-frame clones only, minus some. Of fewer than 400,000 clones in the sample, about 74% are singletons; the top ten hold approximately 10%. Sample: memory CD4+ T cells sorted from blood. These TCRs come from a man aged 25-40 years in good health. CDR3s include the opening cysteine and the closing phenylalanine or tryptophan. The order of the fields is D gene, J gene, V gene, clone size, CDR3 protein, CDR3 DNA. A D gene is named only where the DNA matches it firmly. Clone size appears in some rows only: once, few, many, or a class for an expanded clone.

TRBD2 TRBJ2-3 TRBV19 . CAIGTSGSTDTQYF TGTGCCATCGGGACTAGCGGGAGCACAGATACGCAGTATTTT
. TRBJ2-5 TRBV11-3 . CASSLGSQETQYF TGTGCCAGCAGCTTAGGCTCCCAAGAGACCCAGTACTTC
. TRBJ1-5 TRBV6-5 . CASLGQGTNQPQHF TGTGCCAGCCTTGGGCAAGGCACCAATCAGCCCCAGCATTTT
TRBD1 TRBJ2-3 TRBV11-2 . CASSLAHRGEAGTQYF TGTGCCAGCAGCTTAGCGCACAGGGGGGAAGCAGGGACGCAGTATTTT
TRBD1 TRBJ2-1 TRBV2 . CASTQGAYNEQFF TGTGCCAGCACCCAGGGGGCCTACAATGAGCAGTTCTTC
. TRBJ2-7 TRBV20-1 . CSAIRSEQYF TGCAGTGCTATAAGGAGCGAGCAGTACTTC
. TRBJ2-7 TRBV2 . CASRGRDYEQYF TGTGCCAGCAGGGGTAGGGACTACGAGCAGTACTTC
. TRBJ2-5 TRBV7-9 . CASRGQETQYF TGTGCCAGCAGGGGGCAAGAGACCCAGTACTTC
. TRBJ2-3 TRBV6-1 . CASSEVNLQYF TGTGCCAGCAGTGAAGTAAACTTACAGTATTTT
. TRBJ1-4 TRBV2 . CASVGRQLQNGKLFF TGTGCCAGCGTAGGAAGACAGCTTCAAAATGGAAAACTGTTTTTT
. TRBJ2-3 TRBV10-3 . CAISETPGGTDTQYF TGTGCCATCAGTGAGACGCCCGGAGGCACAGATACGCAGTATTTT
TRBD1 TRBJ2-1 TRBV7-7 . CASSLLDRDNEQFF TGTGCTAGCAGCCTCCTGGACAGGGACAATGAGCAGTTCTTC
TRBD2 TRBJ2-7 TRBV5-4 . CASSFRDSGRAYEQYF TGTGCCAGCAGCTTTCGCGATAGCGGGAGGGCCTACGAGCAGTACTTC
. TRBJ2-1 TRBV10-3 . CAIKGSPDEQFF TGTGCCATCAAAGGCTCTCCTGATGAGCAGTTCTTC
TRBD2 TRBJ2-2 TRBV7-9 . CASTASSGRATGELFF TGTGCCAGCACCGCATCGAGCGGGAGGGCCACCGGGGAGCTGTTTTTT
TRBD1 TRBJ1-2 TRBV5-6 . CASSEGQLYGYTF TGTGCCAGCAGCGAGGGACAGCTCTATGGCTACACCTTC
. TRBJ2-3 TRBV5-6 many CASSLALARTDTQYF TGTGCCAGCAGCTTGGCCCTAGCGAGGACAGATACGCAGTATTTT
TRBD1 TRBJ2-7 TRBV7-9 . CASREQGGPYEQYF TGTGCCAGCAGAGAACAGGGGGGCCCCTACGAGCAGTACTTC
. TRBJ2-7 TRBV2 . CASSEILRQSYYEQYF TGTGCCAGCAGTGAAATACTGAGACAGAGCTACTACGAGCAGTACTTC
. TRBJ2-1 TRBV5-1 . CASSLGLVRADEQFF TGCGCCAGCAGCTTGGGCTTAGTTCGGGCGGATGAGCAGTTCTTC
TRBD2 TRBJ2-1 TRBV7-2 . CASSPKAGGPGEQFF TGTGCCAGCAGCCCGAAAGCGGGGGGCCCCGGGGAGCAGTTCTTC
TRBD1 TRBJ1-5 TRBV19 once CASSPQGAHDQPQHF TGTGCCAGTAGTCCCCAGGGGGCCCATGATCAGCCCCAGCATTTT
TRBD2 TRBJ2-1 TRBV10-3 many CAISDPGLAAYNEQFF TGTGCCATCAGTGACCCGGGACTAGCGGCATACAATGAGCAGTTCTTC
TRBD2 TRBJ2-3 TRBV5-4 . CASSFTSGSKGDTQYF TGTGCCAGCAGCTTTACTAGCGGGAGTAAAGGGGATACGCAGTATTTT
. TRBJ1-1 TRBV27 many CASSLSFGGSTEAFF TGTGCCAGCAGTTTATCTTTCGGCGGGTCCACTGAAGCTTTCTTT
TRBD2 TRBJ2-3 TRBV10-1 few CASSRGAGGTDTQYF TGCGCCAGCAGCAGGGGAGCGGGAGGCACAGATACGCAGTATTTT
TRBD2 TRBJ2-5 TRBV5-6 . CASSFGLAGQETQYF TGTGCCAGCAGCTTTGGCCTAGCGGGACAAGAGACCCAGTACTTC
TRBD2 TRBJ2-3 TRBV6-1 . CAGGGARTDTQYF TGTGCGGGGGGAGGGGCTAGGACAGATACGCAGTATTTT
. TRBJ2-7 TRBV5-6 . CASSHIGGEQYF TGTGCCAGCAGTCATATCGGGGGAGAGCAGTACTTC
. TRBJ1-5 TRBV5-6 many CASSTWGVTQPQHF TGTGCCAGCAGCACCTGGGGGGTAACTCAGCCCCAGCATTTT
TRBD1 TRBJ2-7 TRBV6-1 once CASSEAGTGYEQYF TGTGCCAGCAGTGAAGCCGGGACAGGCTACGAGCAGTACTTC
. TRBJ1-2 TRBV11-2 . CASSRSGGAGSDYGYTF TGTGCCAGCAGCCGCTCGGGTGGAGCCGGGAGTGACTATGGCTACACCTTC
. TRBJ1-5 TRBV10-3 few CAIGLPDQPQHF TGTGCCATCGGCCTCCCAGATCAGCCCCAGCATTTT
. TRBJ1-5 TRBV19 . CASTLGLSNQPQHF TGTGCCAGTACCCTGGGCCTTAGCAATCAGCCCCAGCATTTT
. TRBJ2-7 TRBV5-1 . CASSPQDSSTTAYF TGCGCCAGCAGCCCGCAGGACAGTTCTACGACGGCGTACTTC
. TRBJ2-5 TRBV4-1 medium-sized CASSQSGTQETQYF TGCGCCAGCAGCCAGTCCGGGACTCAAGAGACCCAGTACTTC
TRBD1 TRBJ2-3 TRBV28 . CASSLRTGVPDTQYF TGTGCCAGCAGTTTACGGACAGGTGTCCCAGATACGCAGTATTTT
. TRBJ1-5 TRBV27 . CASSRKGSSNQPQHF TGTGCCAGCAGTCGGAAGGGGTCTAGCAATCAGCCCCAGCATTTT
. TRBJ1-5 TRBV5-1 . CASSPAGVGQPQHF TGCGCCAGCAGCCCGGCGGGGGTGGGGCAGCCCCAGCATTTT
. TRBJ1-1 TRBV18 . CASSPQGRTEAFF TGTGCCAGCTCACCCCAGGGAAGGACTGAAGCTTTCTTT
. TRBJ1-4 TRBV5-5 . CASSRFQGANEKLFF TGTGCCAGCAGCCGGTTTCAGGGTGCTAATGAAAAACTGTTTTTT
. TRBJ1-5 TRBV28 . CASSPGTHRPQHF TGTGCCAGCAGTCCTGGGACGCACCGGCCCCAGCATTTT
. TRBJ2-4 TRBV10-2 once CASSEDSRHQYF TGCGCCAGCAGTGAAGACAGCCGGCACCAGTACTTC
. TRBJ2-7 TRBV10-1 once CASSEQGISYEQYF TGCGCCAGCAGTGAGCAGGGGATATCCTACGAGCAGTACTTC
. TRBJ2-3 TRBV10-3 . CAIRGAVSTDTQYF TGTGCCATCAGGGGGGCAGTTAGCACAGATACGCAGTATTTT
. TRBJ1-2 TRBV7-9 once CASSLRELSVGYTF TGTGCCAGCAGCTTAAGGGAGCTTTCGGTAGGCTACACCTTC
. TRBJ2-3 TRBV18 . CASSMGTGADTQYF TGTGCCAGCTCAATGGGGACTGGGGCAGATACGCAGTATTTT